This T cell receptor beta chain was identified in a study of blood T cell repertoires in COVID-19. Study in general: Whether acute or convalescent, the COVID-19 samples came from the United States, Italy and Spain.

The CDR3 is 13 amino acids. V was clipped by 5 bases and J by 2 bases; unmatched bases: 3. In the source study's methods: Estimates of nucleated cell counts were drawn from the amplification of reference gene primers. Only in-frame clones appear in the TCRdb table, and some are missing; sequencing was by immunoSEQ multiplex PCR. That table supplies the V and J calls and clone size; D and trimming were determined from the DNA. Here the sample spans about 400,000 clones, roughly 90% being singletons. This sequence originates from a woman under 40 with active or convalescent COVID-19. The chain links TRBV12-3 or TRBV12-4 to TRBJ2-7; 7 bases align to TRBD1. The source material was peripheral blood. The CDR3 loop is CASSTDRAYEQYF. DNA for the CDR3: TGTGCCAGCAGTACTGACAGGGCCTACGAGCAGTACTTC.